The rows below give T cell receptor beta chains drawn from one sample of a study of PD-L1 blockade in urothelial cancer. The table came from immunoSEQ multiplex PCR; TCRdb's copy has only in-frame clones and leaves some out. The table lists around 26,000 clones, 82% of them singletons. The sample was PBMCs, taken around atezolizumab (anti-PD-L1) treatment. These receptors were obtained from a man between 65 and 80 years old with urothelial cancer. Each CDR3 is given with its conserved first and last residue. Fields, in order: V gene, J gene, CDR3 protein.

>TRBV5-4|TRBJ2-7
CASSIDSYEQYF
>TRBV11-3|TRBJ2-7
CASSSRTGLAATYEQYF
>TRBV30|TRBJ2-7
CAWGTDYRDSYEQYF
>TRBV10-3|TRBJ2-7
CAIRTGEVNYEQYF
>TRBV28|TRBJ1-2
CASSLVEGAYGYTF
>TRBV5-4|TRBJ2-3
CASSSSGSDTQYF
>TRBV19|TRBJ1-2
CASSIDRSLLGGYTF
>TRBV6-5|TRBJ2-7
CASSYGRGYEQYF
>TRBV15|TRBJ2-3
CATSSGDRDTDTQYF
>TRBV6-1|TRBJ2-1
CASSELAGSYNEQFF
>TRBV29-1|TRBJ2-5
CSVFLGAKETQYF
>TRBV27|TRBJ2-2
CASSFSSGWTGELFF
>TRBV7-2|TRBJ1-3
CASSLESGAGNTIYF
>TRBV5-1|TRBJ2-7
CASSPDSGISYEQYF
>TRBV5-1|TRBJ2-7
CASSWGQGEQYF
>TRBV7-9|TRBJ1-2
CASSPGGVYGYTF
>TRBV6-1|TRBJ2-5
CASSPLGESQETQYF
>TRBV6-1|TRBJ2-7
CASSERGGQTYEQYF
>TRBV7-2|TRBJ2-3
CASSFISETDTQYF
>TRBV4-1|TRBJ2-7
CASSRTTRSLAGVYEQYF
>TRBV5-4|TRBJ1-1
CASSLEGTGGAITEAFF
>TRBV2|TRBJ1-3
CASSVLGGRGNTIYF
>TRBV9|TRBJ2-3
CASSVRQGSTDTQYF
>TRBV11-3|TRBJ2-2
CASSLASSRGGELFF
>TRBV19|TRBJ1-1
CASSPGKITEAFF
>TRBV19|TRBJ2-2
CASSIVGQGRLLNTGELFF
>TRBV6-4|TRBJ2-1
CASSDGRNSYNEQFF
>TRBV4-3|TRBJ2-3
CASSQARFSTSGRTDTQYF
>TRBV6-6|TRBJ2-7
CASNLQGAVSDEQYF
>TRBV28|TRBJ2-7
CASNTETGTYEQYF
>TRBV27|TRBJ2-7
CASRLGHKGKSAEQYF
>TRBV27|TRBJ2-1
CASSANLAGSLGDEQFF
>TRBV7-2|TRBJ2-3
CASSSGQVADTQYF
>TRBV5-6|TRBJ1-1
CASSPPAIDTEAFF
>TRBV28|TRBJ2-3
CASSLQLGTTTDTQYF